The 18 T cell receptor beta chains in this list originate from one sample, sequenced in a study of T cells after yellow fever vaccination. TCRdb independently ran MiXCR on the 5' RACE reads; one entry per CDR3 protein. The sample carries about 210,000 distinct CDR3 sequences, approximately 3.2% recorded once. The sequencing used CD4+ T cells sorted from PBMCs, collected 10 days after the yellow fever booster vaccination. Receptor source: a man between 18 and 35 years old who received the YFV17D yellow fever vaccine.

This clonotype was seen a handful of times. The rearrangement links TRBV5-1 to TRBJ2-7, with TRBD2 matching 9 bases. Germline V gene data show CDR1 as SGHRS and CDR2 as YFSETQ. V shed 5 bases, J shed 5 bases, and the junction held 8 bases outside the gene matches. CDR3 length: 14 residues. The CDR3 loop reads CASRQRGVNNEQYV. In nucleotides, the CDR3 is TGCGCCAGCAGGCAGCGGGGGGTAAACAACGAGCAGTACGTC.

To note about this clonotype: This may be a read error: a much more frequent sequence differs by one nucleotide. This chain links TRBV7-6 with TRBJ2-3, with TRBD2 matching 11 bases. CDR1 and CDR2 (germline): SGHVS, FNYEAQ. The length of the CDR3 is 15 residues. The J segment lost 4 bases and the V segment lost 4 bases, leaving 4 bases of the junction unmatched. CDR3 DNA: TGTGCCAGCAGCTGGCTAGCGGGGGGCTCAGATACGCAGTATTTT. It translates to CASSWLAGGSDTQYF. Full variable domain (missing parts from reference TRBV7-6 and TRBJ2-3): GAGVSQSPRYKVTKRGQDVALRCDPISGHVSLYWYRQALGQGPEFLTYFNYEAQQDKSGLPNDRFSAERPEGSISTLTIQRTEQRDSAMYRCASSWLAGGSDTQYFGPGTRLTVL.

In this sample, this clonotype turned up a few times. The chain couples TRBV10-2 to TRBJ1-2; no definite D call. The CDR3 runs 11 residues. Germline-derived CDR1 and CDR2 are WSHSY and SAAADI. V gave up 5 bases and J gave up 6 bases, with 7 bases separating them. In DNA form, the CDR3 reads TGCGCCAGCAGTAGTCCCAATGGCTACACCTTC. Encoded protein: CASSSPNGYTF.

This clonotype showed up many times. The chain is built from TRBV7-3 and TRBJ2-2, with D unresolved. The germline V gene encodes CDR1 SGHTA and CDR2 FQGTGA. Between the trimmed V and J ends, which lost 3 bases and 6 bases, there was a span of 2 bases. This CDR3 is built from 11 residues. CDR3 in amino acids: CASSLAGELFF. CDR3 nucleotides: TGTGCCAGCAGCTTGGCCGGGGAGCTGTTTTTT.

This chain links TRBV6-2 or TRBV6-3 with TRBJ2-2, with 7 positions matching TRBD2. CDR3 length: 16 residues. Looked up from germline, CDR1 is MNHEY and CDR2 is SVGEGT. Losses at the gene ends were 7 bases for V and 6 bases for J; bases not matched to a gene: 14. DNA for the CDR3: TGTGCCAGCAAACCTGACCTCGGGACTACAGCCGGGGAGCTGTTTTTT. Translation: CASKPDLGTTAGELFF.

The gene calls are TRBV6-1 and TRBJ2-3; possible D gene TRBD2, 5 bases. The CDR3 contains 17 residues. V was trimmed by 2 bases and J by 1 base, leaving 16 bases between them. Per germline, CDR1 MNHNS and CDR2 SASEGT. The CDR3 sequence: CASSERVQSGGTDTQYF. The DNA of the CDR3 is TGTGCCAGCAGTGAAAGGGTTCAATCCGGGGGCACAGATACGCAGTATTTT.

The chain combines TRBV5-8 with TRBJ1-4; a weak D match, TRBD1 (6 bases). Germline assignment: CDR1 SGHTS and CDR2 YDEGEE. Trimming left V 3 bases short and J 6 bases short, with 15 bases between. This CDR3 has 15 residues. DNA for the CDR3: TGTGCCAGCAGCTCCAGTGGACAGACCCATGAAAAACTGTTTTTT. Protein product: CASSSSGQTHEKLFF.

This clonotype was detected ten times or more. V gene TRBV29-1 combines with J gene TRBJ2-7, with TRBD2 identical over 7 bases. Unmatched junction bases numbered 11, after V lost 3 bases and J lost 6 bases. Germline-derived CDR1 and CDR2 are SQVTM and ANQGSEA. This CDR3 comprises 14 residues. This CDR3 reads CSVDEAGVGLEQYF. For the CDR3, the DNA is TGCAGCGTTGATGAGGCGGGGGTGGGCCTCGAGCAGTACTTC.

This clonotype was observed a few times. The chain joins TRBV6-4 to TRBJ1-2, with TRBD1 matching 7 bases. V lost 6 bases to trimming and J lost 9 bases; unmatched junction nucleotides: 13. This CDR3 has 14 amino acids. Germline-derived CDR1 and CDR2 are MRHNA and SNTAGT. CDR3 in amino acids: CASSTGASPPRYTF. DNA of the CDR3: TGTGCCAGCAGCACAGGGGCTTCACCCCCTCGCTACACCTTC.

This clonotype was seen more than once but under ten times. The chain combines TRBV5-1 with TRBJ1-2; 12 bases are shared with TRBD1. The V gene end was trimmed by 8 bases and the J gene end by 1 base; junction bases not matched to a gene: 9. The CDR3 has 16 residues. CDR1 SGHRS and CDR2 YFSETQ come from the germline V gene. The CDR3 sequence is CASEPGTGGDNYGYTF. CDR3 DNA sequence: TGCGCCAGTGAACCCGGGACAGGGGGCGATAACTATGGCTACACCTTC.

This clonotype came up a few times. This chain joins TRBV28 and TRBJ1-5; TRBD1 matches 8 bases. This CDR3 region has 15 residues. CDR1 and CDR2 from the germline V gene are MDHEN and SYDVKM. J lost 10 bases, V lost 3 bases, and 11 bases had no gene match. The CDR3 nucleotides read TGTGCCAGCAGTTTCCAGAGTCAGGGGGCTGGACCCCAGCATTTT. Translated: CASSFQSQGAGPQHF.

In this sample, this clonotype turned up many times. V gene TRBV5-1 combines with J gene TRBJ1-1, with a weak D call TRBD1 (5 bases). Germline V gene data show CDR1 as SGHRS and CDR2 as YFSETQ. The ends were cut back, 4 bases at V and 5 bases at J, with 12 bases in the middle. The CDR3 covers 13 residues. CDR3 bases: TGCGCCAGCAGCGTTGGAGGGACGACTGAAGCTTTCTTT. Residues: CASSVGGTTEAFF.

This clonotype was observed at least ten times. The chain has TRBV10-3 and TRBJ2-4; tentatively, D is TRBD1 or TRBD2 (5 bases each). Germline CDR1 ENHRY, CDR2 SYGVKD. This CDR3 is built from 15 residues. Trimming left V 3 bases short and J 5 bases short, with 14 bases between. The DNA for the CDR3 is TGTGCCATCAGTGACGGCTCCGGGACGCAAAACATTCAGTACTTC. This codes for CAISDGSGTQNIQYF.

This clonotype turned up a few times. The chain recombines TRBV19 with TRBJ1-1, with D perhaps matching TRBD1 (6 bases). Looked up from germline, CDR1 is LNHDA and CDR2 is SQIVND (reference sequence). V lost 7 bases, J lost 0 bases, and 12 bases lay in between. CDR3 size: 14 residues. CDR3 in amino acids: CASIPQGMNTEAFF. The CDR3 coding sequence is TGTGCCAGTATACCACAGGGTATGAACACTGAAGCTTTCTTT. The whole variable domain, remainder taken from reference TRBV19 and TRBJ1-1, is DGGITQSPKYLFRKEGQNVTLSCEQNLNHDAMYWYRQDPGQGLRLIYYSQIVNDFQKGDIAEGYSVSREKKESFPLTVTSAQKNPTAFYLCASIPQGMNTEAFFGQGTRLTVV.

This rearrangement joins TRBV5-6 to TRBJ1-2, with a weak D call TRBD1 (6 bases). The CDR3 has 12 amino acids. Germline values: CDR1 SGHDT, CDR2 YYEEEE. V lost 4 bases, J lost 14 bases, and 18 bases lay in between. CDR3 nucleotides: TGTGCCAGCAGCCCGGACAGCCTATCCCTTACCTTC. This codes for CASSPDSLSLTF.

This clonotype was observed many times. V is TRBV15 and J is TRBJ2-3, with no clear D. Trimming stripped 0 bases from V and 4 bases from J, with 8 bases between. Germline V gene lookup returns CDR1 LNHNV and CDR2 YYDKDF (reference sequence). This CDR3 is 14 amino acids long. CDR3 sequence reads: CATSRERHSDTQYF. CDR3 sequence (DNA): TGTGCCACCAGCAGAGAGAGACATTCAGATACGCAGTATTTT.

V is TRBV20-1 and J is TRBJ2-1; 7 positions match TRBD1. CDR1 DFQATT and CDR2 SNEGSKA come from the germline V gene (reference sequence). The CDR3 contains 18 residues. V lost 3 bases to trimming and J lost 8 bases; unmatched junction nucleotides: 22. The CDR3 protein is CSASHPSRGREIVDEQFF. CDR3 coding DNA: TGCAGTGCTAGTCATCCGAGTAGGGGGCGCGAGATCGTCGATGAGCAGTTCTTC.

This chain links TRBV6-2 or TRBV6-3 with TRBJ1-2, with 10 bases that match TRBD1. The V gene's germline CDR1 is MNHEY and CDR2 SVGEGT. This CDR3 region has 15 residues. The J segment lost 4 bases and the V segment lost 4 bases, leaving 6 bases of the junction unmatched. CDR3 in amino acids: CASSSPGQGVYGYTF. DNA of the CDR3: TGTGCCAGCAGTTCCCCCGGACAGGGGGTCTATGGCTACACCTTC.